The T cell receptor (beta chain) under discussion was sequenced for a study of blood T cell repertoires in COVID-19. Turning to the study itself: Sources were T cells, B-cell-depleted T cells, or PBMCs; the material itself was cDNA or gDNA.

In the original analysis: Cell counts per sample came from amplifying reference gene primers. The protocol was immunoSEQ multiplex PCR, while the TCRdb copy is restricted to in-frame clones and leaves out a portion. That table is the source of V, J and clone size, and D and trimming were worked out from the DNA. The sample consists of around 170,000 clones, around 83% of them appearing once. The CDR3 is made up of 16 amino acids. Germline V lookup: CDR1 SGHRS, CDR2 YFSETQ. After removal of 1 base from V and 4 bases from J, the junction contained 2 bases not matched to a gene. Input material: peripheral blood. This receptor was identified in a human donor in a cohort sampled during active COVID-19. The chain links TRBV5-1 to TRBJ2-3, with TRBD2 matching over 14 bases. The CDR3 nucleotides are TGCGCCAGCAGCTTGTCGACTAGCGGGGGGGCAGATACGCAGTATTTT. This codes for CASSLSTSGGADTQYF.